This T cell receptor (beta chain) was found in a study of blood T cell repertoires in COVID-19. Whole-study context: Donors in the United States, Italy and Spain gave samples during acute or convalescent COVID-19. Sources were T cells, B-cell-depleted T cells, or PBMCs; the material itself was cDNA or gDNA.

The repertoire was sequenced with immunoSEQ multiplex PCR; TCRdb's copy has only in-frame clones and lacks some. The sample contains approximately 120,000 clones, about 84% of which appear only once. Trimming left V 0 bases short and J 1 base short, with 13 bases between. Germline CDR1 and CDR2: SGDLS and YYNGEE. The CDR3 runs to 16 residues. The source material was peripheral blood. The sequence was obtained from a human donor in a cohort sampled during active COVID-19. The chain recombines TRBV9 with TRBJ1-1, with D possibly matching TRBD1 (5 bases). The CDR3 is CASSVATGGGNTEAFF. In DNA, the CDR3 is TGTGCCAGCAGCGTAGCTACCGGGGGAGGGAACACTGAAGCTTTCTTT.